The T cell receptor beta chain under discussion was sequenced for a study of blood T cell repertoires in COVID-19. Whole-study context: T cells, B-cell-depleted T cells, or PBMCs supplied cDNA or gDNA.

Under the authors' procedure: Nucleated cell counts were estimated from reference gene primer amplification. Repertoires were generated with immunoSEQ multiplex PCR, while TCRdb's copy carries only in-frame clones and drops some. The D gene and trimming were derived from the DNA, and the V and J assignments and clone size from that table. This sample has about 95,000 clones, with roughly four fifths found just once. The CDR3 is 16 amino acids. CDR1 and CDR2 (germline): SGHKS, YYEKEE (reference sequence). Trimming cost V 0 bases and J 5 bases; bases outside gene matches: 7. The chain is built from TRBV5-5 and TRBJ1-5; TRBD1 aligns across 8 bases. Sequenced sample: peripheral blood. This clonotype was obtained from a human donor in a cohort sampled during active COVID-19. The CDR3 is CASSLAPGQVYQPQHF. In DNA form, the CDR3 reads TGTGCCAGCAGCTTGGCGCCGGGACAGGTCTATCAGCCCCAGCATTTT.